The sequence of this T cell receptor beta chain was determined in a study of metastatic and nonmetastatic thyroid tumors (TCRdb year 2020). As for the study more broadly: The researchers compared repertoires between peripheral blood samples and tumor or nodule tissue samples from patients with malignant or benign thyroid disease.

General conclusions and limits of the study: In both blood and tumor samples, malignant tumors were reported to have significantly higher TCR beta diversity than benign nodules.

The cysteine opens and the phenylalanine closes a CDR3 of 15 amino acids. The retained sequence is limited to the CDR3, 45 bases, with the frame set at the first base. V is cut by 5 bases and J by 0 bases, and the space between the germline ends is 10 bases. None of the patients had been given any treatment before thyroid surgery. Patient clinical samples collected from about 2011 to 2019 were retrospectively analysed using T-cell receptor beta sequencing. Libraries were prepared through PCR. The instrument was an Illumina HiSeq 4000. High-throughput sequencing was used to profile the CDR3 region of the TCR beta-chain in every patient. The authors' analysis ran thus. Drawing on CDR3 differences between clinicopathological groups, the researchers built a classifier meant to tell apart patients with distant-metastatic papillary thyroid cancer. To measure repertoire diversity the researchers used the Shannon index, while the Morisita-Horn index served to gauge how similar the tumor and blood repertoires were. The public reads were reanalyzed by TCRdb: fastp trimming at Q25, MiXCR alignment, in-frame beta chains only. TCRdb assigned the V and J calls; the authors' analysis was not used. The sample table contains about 27,000 clones; only one count was recorded for 15% of them. 15% to 19% of the sample is held by the ten biggest clonotypes.

This clone was seen ten or more times. Its antigen is still unknown. There are no base qualities to consult, and no much larger clone falls within one base. The sequence was collected from a male donor with papillary thyroid cancer or a benign thyroid nodule (not recorded which). Some clones in this sample may be carry-over from other donors' samples. The chain is made from TRBV12-3 or TRBV12-4 and TRBJ1-4; the D gene cannot be named for sure. Sequencing was done on a sample of blood. The CDR3 amino acid sequence is: CASSPRPATNEKLFF. The nucleotide sequence is TGTGCCAGCAGTCCCCGGCCCGCAACTAATGAAAAACTGTTTTTT.